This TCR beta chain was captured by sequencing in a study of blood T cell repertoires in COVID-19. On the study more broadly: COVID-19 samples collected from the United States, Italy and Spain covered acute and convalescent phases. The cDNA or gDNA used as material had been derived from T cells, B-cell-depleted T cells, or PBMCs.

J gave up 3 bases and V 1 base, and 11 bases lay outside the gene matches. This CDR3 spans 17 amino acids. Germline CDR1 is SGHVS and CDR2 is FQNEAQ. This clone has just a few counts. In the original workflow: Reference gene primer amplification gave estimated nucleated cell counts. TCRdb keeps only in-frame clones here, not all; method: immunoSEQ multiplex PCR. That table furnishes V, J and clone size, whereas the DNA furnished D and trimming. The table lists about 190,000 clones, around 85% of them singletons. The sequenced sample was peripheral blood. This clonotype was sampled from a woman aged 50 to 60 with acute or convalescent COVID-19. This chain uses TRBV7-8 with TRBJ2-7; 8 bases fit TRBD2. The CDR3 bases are TGTGCCAGCAGCTTAGTCGGGTCGATAGCGGGAAGCTACGAGCAGTACTTC. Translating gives CASSLVGSIAGSYEQYF.